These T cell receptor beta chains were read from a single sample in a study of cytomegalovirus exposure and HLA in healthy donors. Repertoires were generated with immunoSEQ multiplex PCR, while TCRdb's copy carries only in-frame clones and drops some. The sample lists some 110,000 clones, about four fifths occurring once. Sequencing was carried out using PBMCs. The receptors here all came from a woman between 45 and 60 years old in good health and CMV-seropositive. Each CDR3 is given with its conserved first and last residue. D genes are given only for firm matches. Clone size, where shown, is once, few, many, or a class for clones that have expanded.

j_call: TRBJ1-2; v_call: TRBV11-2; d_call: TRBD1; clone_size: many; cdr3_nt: TGTGCCAGCAGCGACAGGGGGGTCTATGGCTACACCTTC; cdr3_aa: CASSDRGVYGYTF
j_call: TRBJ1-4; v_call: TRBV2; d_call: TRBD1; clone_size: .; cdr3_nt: TGTGCCAGCAGTGCCCCGGACAGGGAGGCGGCCTGGGATGAAAAACTGTTTTTT; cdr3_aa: CASSAPDREAAWDEKLFF
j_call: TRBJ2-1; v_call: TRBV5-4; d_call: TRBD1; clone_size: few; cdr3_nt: TGTGCCAGCAGCACCGTAGACAGGGGCGGTGAGCAGTTCTTC; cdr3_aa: CASSTVDRGGEQFF
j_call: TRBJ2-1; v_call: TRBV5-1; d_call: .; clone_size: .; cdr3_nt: TGCGCCAGCAGCGGGGGCCTCGACGATGAGCAGTTCTTC; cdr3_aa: CASSGGLDDEQFF
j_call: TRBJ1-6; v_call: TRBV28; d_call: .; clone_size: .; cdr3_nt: TGTGCCAGCAGTACCCAGGACAGTTATAATTCACCCCTCCACTTT; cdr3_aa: CASSTQDSYNSPLHF
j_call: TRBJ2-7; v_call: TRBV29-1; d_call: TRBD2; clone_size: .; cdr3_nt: TGCAGCGTGGCGGGGGGCCGGTGGGACGAGCAGTACTTC; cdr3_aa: CSVAGGRWDEQYF
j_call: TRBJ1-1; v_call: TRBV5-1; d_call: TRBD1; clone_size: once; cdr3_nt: TGCGCCAGCAGCTTCGGGACAGGCATTGAAGCTTTCTTT; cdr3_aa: CASSFGTGIEAFF
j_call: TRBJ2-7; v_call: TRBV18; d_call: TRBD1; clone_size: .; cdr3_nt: TGTGCCAGCGTATCCGGGACAGGGGTAGAGCAGTACTTC; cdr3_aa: CASVSGTGVEQYF
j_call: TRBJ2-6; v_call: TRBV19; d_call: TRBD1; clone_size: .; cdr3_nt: TGTGCCAGTAGTATACCAGGACAGGGTGGGTCCCTTCGGCCCAACGTCCTGACTTTC; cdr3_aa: CASSIPGQGGSLRPNVLTF
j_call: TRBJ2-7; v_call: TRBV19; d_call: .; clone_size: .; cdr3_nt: TGTGCCAGTAACCCGCGCTTCCTGGGGCTGCTGAGCGAGCAGTACTTC; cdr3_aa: CASNPRFLGLLSEQYF
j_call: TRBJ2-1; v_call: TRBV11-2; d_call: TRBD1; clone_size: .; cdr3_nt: TGTGCCAGCAGCTTAGTAAAAGGGGGCGGCCACAATGAGCAGTTCTTC; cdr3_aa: CASSLVKGGGHNEQFF
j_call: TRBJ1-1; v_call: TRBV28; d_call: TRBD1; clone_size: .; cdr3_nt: TGTGCCAGCAGTTTCTCCGGACAGGCCCGCTGGAACACTGAAGCTTTCTTT; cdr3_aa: CASSFSGQARWNTEAFF
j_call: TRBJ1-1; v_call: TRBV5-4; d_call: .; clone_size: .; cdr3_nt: TGTGCCAGCAGCTTGGTCGGTGGCGGGGAAGCTTTCTTT; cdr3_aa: CASSLVGGGEAFF
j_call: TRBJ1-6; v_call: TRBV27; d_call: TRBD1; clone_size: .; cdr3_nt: TGTGCCAGCAGTTTTTGGGACAGGGGGCCGGGTTCACCCCTCCACTTT; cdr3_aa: CASSFWDRGPGSPLHF
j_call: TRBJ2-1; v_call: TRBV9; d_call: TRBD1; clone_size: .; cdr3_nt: TGTGCCAGCAGCGCCAGACAGGGGATGGGCGGTGAGCAGTTCTTC; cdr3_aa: CASSARQGMGGEQFF
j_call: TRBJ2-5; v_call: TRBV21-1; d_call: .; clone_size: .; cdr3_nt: TGTGCCAGCAGCATTAGCGGGGGGCAAATAACGGAGACCCAGTACTTC; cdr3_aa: CASSISGGQITETQYF
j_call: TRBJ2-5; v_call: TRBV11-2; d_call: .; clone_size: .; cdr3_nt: TGTGCCAGCAGCTTAACTTTGGAGACCCAGTACTTC; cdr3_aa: CASSLTLETQYF
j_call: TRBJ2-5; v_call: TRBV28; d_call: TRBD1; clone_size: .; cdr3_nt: TGTGCCAGCAGTTTAAGGACAGGGGGTTGGGAGACCCAGTACTTC; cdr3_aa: CASSLRTGGWETQYF
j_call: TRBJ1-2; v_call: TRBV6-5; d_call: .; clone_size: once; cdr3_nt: TGTGCCAGCAGCCAACCAGGGAGGACGGATGGCTACACCTTC; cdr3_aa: CASSQPGRTDGYTF
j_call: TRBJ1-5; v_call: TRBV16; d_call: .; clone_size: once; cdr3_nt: TGTGCCAGCAGCCAAGGGCTTCCCCCGGTCGGGCCCCAGCATTTT; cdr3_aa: CASSQGLPPVGPQHF
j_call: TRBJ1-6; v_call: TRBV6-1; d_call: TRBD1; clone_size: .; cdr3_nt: TGTGCCAGCAGCCTCGGGACAGTAAATTCACCCCTCCACTTT; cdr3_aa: CASSLGTVNSPLHF
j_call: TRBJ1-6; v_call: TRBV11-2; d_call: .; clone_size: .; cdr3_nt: TGTGCCAGCAGCCTGGGTAGAGGGATGGGTTCACCCCTCCACTTT; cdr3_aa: CASSLGRGMGSPLHF
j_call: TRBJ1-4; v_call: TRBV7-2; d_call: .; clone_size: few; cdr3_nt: TGTGCCAGCAGCCGCTATAATGAAAAACTGTTTTTT; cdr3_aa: CASSRYNEKLFF
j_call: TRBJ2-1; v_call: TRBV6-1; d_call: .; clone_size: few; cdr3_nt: TGTGCCAGCAGCCCAGGGGAATGGGCGTATTATGAGCAGTTCTTC; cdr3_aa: CASSPGEWAYYEQFF
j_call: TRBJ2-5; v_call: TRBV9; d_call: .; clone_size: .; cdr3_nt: TGTGCCAGCAGCGTAGCCCCAGCGCGCCAGCAAGAGACCCAGTACTTC; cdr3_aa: CASSVAPARQQETQYF
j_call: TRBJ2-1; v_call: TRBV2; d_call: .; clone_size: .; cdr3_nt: TGTGCCAGCAGTGCAAAAATGATCGAGGGTGGGTTCTTC; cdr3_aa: CASSAKMIEGGFF
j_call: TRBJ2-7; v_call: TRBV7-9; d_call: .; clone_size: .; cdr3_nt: TGTGCCAGCAGCCCCGTCCCGGGGGTAGGATCCTACGAGCAGTACTTC; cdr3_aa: CASSPVPGVGSYEQYF
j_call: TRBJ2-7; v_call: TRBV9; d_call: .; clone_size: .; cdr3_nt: TGTGCCAGCAGCCCTCCTAACGGCTACGAGCAGTACTTC; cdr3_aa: CASSPPNGYEQYF
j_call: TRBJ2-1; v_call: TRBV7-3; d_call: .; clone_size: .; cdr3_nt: TGTGCCAGCAGCTTAATGGGGGCGGGAGAAAATGAGCAGTTCTTC; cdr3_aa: CASSLMGAGENEQFF
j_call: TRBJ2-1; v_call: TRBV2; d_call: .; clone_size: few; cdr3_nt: TGTGCCAGCAGGCCCCGTCCGGAGGGCAATGAGCAGTTCTTC; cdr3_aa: CASRPRPEGNEQFF
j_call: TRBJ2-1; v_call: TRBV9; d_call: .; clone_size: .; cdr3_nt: TGTGCCAGCAGTGTACAGCCGGCGGGATACAATGAGCAGTTCTTC; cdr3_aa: CASSVQPAGYNEQFF
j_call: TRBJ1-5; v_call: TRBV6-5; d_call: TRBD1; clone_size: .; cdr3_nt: TGTGCCAGCAGTTATGACAGGGGAGGCCAGCCCCAGCATTTT; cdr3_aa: CASSYDRGGQPQHF
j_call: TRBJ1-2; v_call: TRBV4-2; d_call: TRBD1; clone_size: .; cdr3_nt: TGTGCCAGCAGCCATGCGGGCAACAGGGGCGCCGAGGGCTACACCTTC; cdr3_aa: CASSHAGNRGAEGYTF
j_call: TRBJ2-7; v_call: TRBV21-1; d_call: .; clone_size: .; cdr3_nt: TGTGCCAGCAGCAACTCCGGGACAGGGGTCTACGAGCAGTACTTC; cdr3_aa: CASSNSGTGVYEQYF
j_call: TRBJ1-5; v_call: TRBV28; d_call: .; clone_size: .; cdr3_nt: TGTGCCAGCAGTTTGAGGGGGAAGGGCAATCAGCCCCAGCATTTT; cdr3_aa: CASSLRGKGNQPQHF